This TCR beta chain appears in the sequencing data of a study of blood T cell repertoires in COVID-19. Background on the study: From the United States, Italy and Spain came samples of acute and convalescent COVID-19.

Per the germline V gene, CDR1 is LNHDA and CDR2 is SQIVND (reference sequence). The CDR3 is 19 residues long. V was clipped by 3 bases and J by 5 bases, with 26 bases between them. Participant-reported clinical history was the basis for cohort assignment. TCRdb's table, derived via immunoSEQ multiplex PCR, lists solely in-frame clones and lacks some. The sample shows 380,000 or so clones, around 87% of them seen only once. The genes are TRBV19 and TRBJ2-4; D may be TRBD2 (5 bases). The sample comprised PBMCs or T cells enriched from blood (not recorded which). The TCR originated in a man younger than 45 who had recovered from COVID-19. DNA of the CDR3: TGTGCCAGTAGTATCACCACCGTATCGGACGGTTCTAGCCAAAACATTCAGTACTTC. Protein sequence: CASSITTVSDGSSQNIQYF.